Presented here are 7 T cell receptor beta chains from one specimen sequenced in a study of Ad26.COV2.S vaccination and SARS-CoV-2 variants. TCRdb keeps only in-frame clones here, not all; method: immunoSEQ multiplex PCR. Of 440,000 or so clones in the sample, about 88% were seen once. The treatment was: some 20 received Ad26.COV2.S at low or high dose, single or two shots; a few received placebo; per-sample allocation not given. Sampling took place 63 days after the first vaccine or placebo injection. Sequences were derived from peripheral blood, sampled in a trial of Ad26.COV2.S vaccine versus placebo. These receptors all stem from a person between 18 and 60 years old who received the Ad26.COV2.S COVID-19 vaccine or a placebo.

V usage is TRBV18 and J usage is TRBJ1-5; TRBD1 matches at 7 bases. Germline V gene lookup returns CDR1 KGHSH and CDR2 LQKENI. With V trimmed by 3 bases and J by 5 bases, 7 bases remained unmatched. This CDR3 has 15 residues. The CDR3 region is CASSPLTGPDQPQHF. CDR3 bases: TGTGCCAGCTCACCCTTGACAGGGCCTGATCAGCCCCAGCATTTT.

This clone was found once. This chain joins TRBV5-1 and TRBJ2-5; no clear D gene. The CDR3 has 17 residues. V was trimmed by 3 bases and J by 0 bases, leaving 18 bases between them. Germline loops: CDR1 SGHRS, CDR2 YFSETQ. This CDR3 reads CASSSKYRTLHQETQYF. The CDR3 nucleotides are TGCGCCAGCAGCTCAAAGTACCGGACCCTCCACCAAGAGACCCAGTACTTC.

The chain couples TRBV5-8 to TRBJ2-4; D might be TRBD1 (7 bases). The CDR3 covers 13 residues. Germline CDR1 and CDR2: SGHTS and YDEGEE. V was clipped by 2 bases and J by 6 bases, with 9 bases between them. CDR3 DNA: TGTGCCAGCAGCTTCCAGGGGGGAAACATTCAGTACTTC. It translates to CASSFQGGNIQYF.

The chain carries TRBV28 and TRBJ1-2, with D uncertain. CDR1 is MDHEN, CDR2 SYDVKM, per germline. Trimming removed 3 bases from V and 7 bases from J, with 9 bases in between. The length of the CDR3 is 12 residues. CDR3 in DNA: TGTGCCAGCAGTTTGGCAGCCGGTGGCTACACCTTC. Its translation: CASSLAAGGYTF.

In this sample, this clone turned up once. This rearrangement joins TRBV6-1 to TRBJ2-2; TRBD2 matches 12 bases. The germline CDR1 and CDR2 sequences are MNHNS and SASEGT. The CDR3 length is 19 residues. Trimming at V came to 3 bases and at J to 4 bases, leaving 12 bases not matched to a gene. CDR3: CASSEVGLAGHTPTGELFF. CDR3 bases: TGTGCCAGCAGTGAGGTGGGACTAGCGGGCCACACACCCACCGGGGAGCTGTTTTTT.

The chain combines TRBV5-6 with TRBJ1-5; 7 bases are a match to TRBD1. Germline V gene sequence: CDR1 SGHDT, CDR2 YYEEEE. This CDR3 region has 13 residues. V shed 1 base and J 7 bases; nucleotides not matched to a gene: 2. CDR3 sequence: CASSLTGAQPQHF. The CDR3 DNA reads as TGTGCCAGCAGCTTGACAGGGGCCCAGCCCCAGCATTTT.

This clone occurred once. V gene TRBV30 combines with J gene TRBJ2-1; 11 nucleotides line up with TRBD2. V was pared by 4 bases and J by 7 bases, with 6 bases of the junction left unmatched. Germline V gene lookup returns CDR1 GTSNPN and CDR2 SVGIG (reference sequence). The CDR3 extends over 14 amino acids. The CDR3 protein is CAWNSGRASNEQFF. CDR3 nucleotides: TGTGCCTGGAATAGCGGGAGGGCCTCGAATGAGCAGTTCTTC.